This T cell receptor (beta chain) was identified during a study of radiotherapy plus CTLA-4 blockade in lung cancer. In the study overall: There were objective responses in roughly 17% of patients, and approximately 30% had disease control.

The sample holds a few counts of this clone. The antigen remains undetermined. Ipilimumab CTLA-4 blockade and focal radiation were given to patients with chemo-refractory metastatic non-small-cell lung cancer. The germline CDR1 and CDR2 sequences are MDHEN and SYDVKM. Trimming took off 4 bases at V and 6 bases at J, with 13 bases between the two ends. The CDR3 is 15 residues long. Method: immunoSEQ multiplex PCR; TCRdb's copy keeps in-frame clones and lacks some. The sample holds around 110,000 clones, around 85% seen once. General observations from the study: How blood T cell clones changed early, along with interferon-beta, reportedly forecast response best. Researchers report tumor-derived TCR clones expanding in blood after radiotherapy plus ipilimumab.

This receptor was identified in a human donor with non-small cell lung cancer that progressed on radiotherapy plus ipilimumab. Some clones in this sample may be carry-over from other donors' samples. The sample consisted of peripheral blood, taken from a patient treated with radiotherapy plus ipilimumab. The rearrangement links TRBV28 to TRBJ1-6, with D perhaps TRBD1 (5 bases). The CDR3 here is CASSSEGQGNSPLHF. The CDR3 region has the DNA TGTGCCAGCAGTTCAGAGGGTCAGGGTAATTCACCCCTCCACTTT.